A selection of T cell receptor beta chains follows, all from one sample in a study of lymphopenia after photon versus proton radiotherapy. Clones were sequenced by immunoSEQ multiplex PCR, and TCRdb holds only the in-frame ones, with some missing. Of roughly 49,000 clones listed, more than 90% were seen once; the top ten hold 15% to 20%. The material was peripheral blood, obtained from a patient treated with photon-based radiotherapy. The receptors stem from a woman between 40 and 55 years old with cholangiocarcinoma. Both conserved end residues are trimmed from each CDR3. Rows may omit the clone size; those that give it use once, few, many or a size class.

v_gene	abundance	CDR3aa
TRBV12-5	-	ASGLVGQGHYGYT
TRBV16	once	ASSRTPPQNDHEQF
TRBV6-1	once	ASSEARTQGSSPLH
TRBV28	-	ASSLWDRGSRTEAF
TRBV6-1	-	ASRFQRDTEAF
TRBV6-1	once	ASTRGRLEQY
TRBV7-3	-	ASSLNVWETQY
TRBV4-3	once	ASSQDLLQVF
TRBV19	-	ASSIAGMGNTEAF
TRBV5-1	few	ASSLGVNTYEQY
TRBV10-2	-	ASSPGLNQPQH
TRBV11-3	-	ASSPTSGGPNEQF
TRBV7-6	-	ASSSGGPGNTEAF
TRBV19	-	ASQDRVGTYNSPLH
TRBV15	-	ATSSKQGKNTEAF
TRBV6-5	-	ATQRSSGNTIY
TRBV20-1	-	SARGGEGYT